The T cell receptor (beta chain) described here comes from a study of spatial heterogeneity in lung cancer. The wider study: Detection consistently yielded more beta chains than alpha chains. Study-wide findings and caveats: Intratumoral expanded alpha and beta TCR counts were found to track tumor mutation counts.

The time point is: sample taken at primary tumor resection. TCRdb passed the 5' RACE reads through MiXCR, listing each CDR3 protein once. This sample has 25,000 to 30,000 distinct CDR3 sequences, with around 6.9% found just once. This clonotype has only a few counts. Its target is unknown. V was pared by 5 bases and J by 7 bases, with 8 bases of the junction left unmatched. Germline CDR1 and CDR2: SGHTA and FQGNSA. This CDR3 spans 14 amino acids. Here the sequenced sample was lung tumor tissue, taken at surgery. This sequence was found in a male donor with early-stage non-small cell lung cancer. The chain uses TRBV7-2 and TRBJ2-5, with 9 nucleotides matching TRBD2. As DNA, the CDR3 is TGTGCCAGCAGCCCCGGGACTAGCAGCGGGACCCAGTACTTC. Translation: CASSPGTSSGTQYF.